One sample yielded the 3 T cell receptor beta chains listed below, sequenced in a study of blood T cells in healthy people across ages. The authors ran a second PCR of about 6 to 11 cycles using a sample-barcoded 5' primer and a J-beta primer mix. TCRdb reanalysed the 5' RACE reads using MiXCR and keeps one entry per CDR3 protein. The sample carries about 830,000 distinct CDR3 sequences, approximately 67% recorded once. Source material: blood. These receptor sequences come from a man aged 25-45 years in good health.

Remarks on this clonotype: Mismatch with germline at one junction end may stem from a read error. The chain links TRBV6-4 to TRBJ2-5, with TRBD2 matching 13 bases. Looked up from germline, CDR1 is MRHNA and CDR2 is SNTAGT. CDR3 length equals 16 residues. The CDR3 DNA sequence: TGTGCTAGCAGTGCCGGGACTAGCGGGATCCAAGAGACCCAGTACTTC. This sequence encodes CASSAGTSGIQETQYF.

The rearrangement links TRBV29-1 to TRBJ2-3, with D possibly matching TRBD1 (6 bases). Trimming pared 5 bases from V and 0 bases from J, leaving 21 bases between. Germline V gives CDR1 SQVTM, CDR2 ANQGSEA. The CDR3 has 17 amino acids. The CDR3 bases are TGCAGCGTTCAGGCGGCAGGGGTCCAGGTTAGCACAGATACGCAGTATTTT. It is translated as CSVQAAGVQVSTDTQYF.

This chain connects TRBV2 to TRBJ2-5, with 12 bases identical to TRBD1. CDR3 length: 18 amino acids. V was pared by 0 bases and J by 4 bases, with 9 bases of the junction left unmatched. Germline V gene sequence: CDR1 SNHLY, CDR2 FYNNEI. The CDR3 coding sequence is TGTGCCAGCAGTGAAGCCTTGTTGAGGGACAGGGGGCGAGAGACCCAGTACTTC. This encodes CASSEALLRDRGRETQYF.